This note documents a single T cell receptor beta chain sequence. The data are from a study of shared clonotypes between healthy human individuals. Genomic DNA belonging to each subset was distributed in equal measure over several immunoSEQ plates. Method: immunoSEQ multiplex PCR; TCRdb's copy keeps in-frame clones and lacks some. The data show 2 million to 2.5 million clones, under 97% seen once. Germline CDR1 and CDR2: SNHLY and FYNNEI. V lost 5 bases to trimming and J lost 2 bases; unmatched junction nucleotides: 7. The CDR3 runs to 15 residues. Specimen: naive CD4+ T cells sorted from blood. Subset defined: CD45RA+ positively selected. The TCR was taken from a man younger than 30 in good health. The chain has TRBV2 and TRBJ2-7, with TRBD1 matching over 9 bases. CDR3 DNA sequence: TGTGCCAGCAGTACGGGACAGGGAGGACCCTACGAGCAGTACTTC. Its translation is CASSTGQGGPYEQYF.